This T cell receptor beta chain was sequenced during a study of shared clonotypes between healthy human individuals. Germline values: CDR1 LNHDA, CDR2 SQIVND (reference sequence). V lost 7 bases and J lost 4; bases outside the gene matches: 11. The CDR3 covers 15 residues. Evenly divided among several immunoSEQ plates was the genomic DNA of each subset. Sequenced by immunoSEQ multiplex PCR; TCRdb stores in-frame clones only, minus some. This table has about 500,000 clones, approximately 80% appearing once. The sequence was collected from a woman aged 35 to 49 in good health. Some clones in this sample may be carry-over from other donors' samples. The sample comprised PBMCs. The chain employs TRBV19 and TRBJ2-5, with TRBD1 matching over 8 bases. In DNA, the CDR3 is TGTGCCAGTAAAACGACAGGGGACGGGGTAGAGACCCAGTACTTC. It yields the protein CASKTTGDGVETQYF.